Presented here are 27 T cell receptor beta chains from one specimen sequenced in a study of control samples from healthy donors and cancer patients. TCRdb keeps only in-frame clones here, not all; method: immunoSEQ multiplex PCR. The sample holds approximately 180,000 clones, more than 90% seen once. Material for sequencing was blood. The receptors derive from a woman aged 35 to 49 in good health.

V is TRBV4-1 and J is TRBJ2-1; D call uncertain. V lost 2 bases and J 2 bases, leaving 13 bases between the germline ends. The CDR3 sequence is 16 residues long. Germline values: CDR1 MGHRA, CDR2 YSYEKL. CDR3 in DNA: TGCGCCAGCAGCCAAAGGGTCCTGAAACCCTACAATGAGCAGTTCTTC. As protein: CASSQRVLKPYNEQFF.

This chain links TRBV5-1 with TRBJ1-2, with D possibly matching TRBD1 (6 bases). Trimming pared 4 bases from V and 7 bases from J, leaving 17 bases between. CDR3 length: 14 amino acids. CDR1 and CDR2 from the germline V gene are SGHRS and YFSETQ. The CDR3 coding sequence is TGCGCCAGCAGCCCTATGGGGGCTGTGAGTGGCTACACCTTC. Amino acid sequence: CASSPMGAVSGYTF.

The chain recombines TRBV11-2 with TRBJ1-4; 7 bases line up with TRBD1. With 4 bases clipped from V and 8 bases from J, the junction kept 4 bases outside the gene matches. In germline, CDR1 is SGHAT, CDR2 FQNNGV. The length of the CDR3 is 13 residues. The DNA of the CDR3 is TGTGCCAGCAGCTCAGGGACAGTCGAAAAACTGTTTTTT. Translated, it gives CASSSGTVEKLFF.

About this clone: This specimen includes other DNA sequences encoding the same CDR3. CDR3 loop: CASSLGGQETQYF. Here the CDR3 DNA reads TGCGCCAGCAGCTTGGGGGGCCAAGAGACCCAGTACTTC. This chain connects TRBV5-1 to TRBJ2-5; no reliable D call. Trimming took 0 bases from V and 1 from J, leaving 4 bases between them. This CDR3 comprises 13 residues. Germline V gene sequence: CDR1 SGHRS, CDR2 YFSETQ.

CDR3: CAISESITYTEAFF. CDR3 DNA: TGTGCCATCAGTGAGTCGATTACCTACACTGAAGCTTTCTTT. This chain uses TRBV10-3 with TRBJ1-1, with D hard to call. The V gene lost 0 bases and the J gene lost 3 bases, with 8 bases spanning the gap. Germline CDR1 is ENHRY and CDR2 is SYGVKD. There are 14 residues in the CDR3.

This chain's CDR3 is CASSIGDRVAGELFF. CDR3 nucleotide sequence: TGTGCCAGTAGTATAGGGGACAGGGTGGCCGGGGAGCTGTTTTTT. The chain uses TRBV19 and TRBJ2-2; the match to TRBD1 covers 9 bases. V lost 1 base and J lost 6; bases outside the gene matches: 3. The CDR3 has 15 residues. From germline, CDR1 is LNHDA and CDR2 SQIVND (reference sequence).

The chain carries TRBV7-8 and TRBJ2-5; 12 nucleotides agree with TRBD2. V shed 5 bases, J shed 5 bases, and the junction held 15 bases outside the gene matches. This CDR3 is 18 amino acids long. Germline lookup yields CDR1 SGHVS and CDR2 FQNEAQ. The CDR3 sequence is CASSTRLAGALRPETQYF. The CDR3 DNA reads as TGTGCCAGCAGCACCCGACTAGCGGGGGCTCTCCGCCCCGAGACCCAGTACTTC.

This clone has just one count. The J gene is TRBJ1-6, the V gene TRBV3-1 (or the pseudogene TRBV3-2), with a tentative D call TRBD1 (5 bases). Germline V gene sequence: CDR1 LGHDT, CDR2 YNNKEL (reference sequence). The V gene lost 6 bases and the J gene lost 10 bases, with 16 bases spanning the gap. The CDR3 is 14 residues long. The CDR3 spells CASRTGTGASPLHF. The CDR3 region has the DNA TGTGCCAGCAGGACCGGGACCGGGGCATCACCCCTCCACTTT.

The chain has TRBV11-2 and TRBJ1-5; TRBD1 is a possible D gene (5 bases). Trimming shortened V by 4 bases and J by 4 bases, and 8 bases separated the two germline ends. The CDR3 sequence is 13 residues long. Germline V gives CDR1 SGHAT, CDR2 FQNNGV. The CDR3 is CASSWGGNQPQHF. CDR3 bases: TGTGCCAGCAGCTGGGGGGGGAATCAGCCCCAGCATTTT.

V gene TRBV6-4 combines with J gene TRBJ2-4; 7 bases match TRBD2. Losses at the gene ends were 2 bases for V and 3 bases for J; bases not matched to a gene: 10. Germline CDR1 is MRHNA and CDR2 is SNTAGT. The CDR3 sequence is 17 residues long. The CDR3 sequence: CASSDPGGVIVKNIQYF. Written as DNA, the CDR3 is TGTGCCAGCAGTGACCCTGGGGGGGTAATAGTCAAAAACATTCAGTACTTC.

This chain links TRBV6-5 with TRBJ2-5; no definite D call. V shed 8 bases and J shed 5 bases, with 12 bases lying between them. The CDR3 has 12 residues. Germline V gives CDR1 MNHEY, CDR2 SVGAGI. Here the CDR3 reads CASSILTETQYF. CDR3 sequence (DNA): TGTGCCAGCTCAATATTGACCGAGACCCAGTACTTC.

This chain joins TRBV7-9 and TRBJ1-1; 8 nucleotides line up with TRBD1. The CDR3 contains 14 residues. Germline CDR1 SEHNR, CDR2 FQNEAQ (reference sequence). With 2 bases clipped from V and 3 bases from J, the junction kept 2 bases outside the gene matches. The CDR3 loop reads CASSLQGADTEAFF. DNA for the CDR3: TGTGCCAGCAGCTTACAGGGGGCGGACACTGAAGCTTTCTTT. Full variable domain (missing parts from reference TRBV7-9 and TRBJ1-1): DTGVSQNPRHKITKRGQNVTFRCDPISEHNRLYWYRQTLGQGPEFLTYFQNEAQLEKSRLLSDRFSAERPKGSFSTLEIQRTEQGDSAMYLCASSLQGADTEAFFGQGTRLTVV.

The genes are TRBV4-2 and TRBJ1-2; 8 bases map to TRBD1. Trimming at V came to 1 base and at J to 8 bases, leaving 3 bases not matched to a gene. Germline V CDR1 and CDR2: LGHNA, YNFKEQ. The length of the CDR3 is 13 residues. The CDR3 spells CASSQGTGFGYTF. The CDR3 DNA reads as TGTGCCAGCAGCCAAGGGACAGGGTTCGGCTACACCTTC.

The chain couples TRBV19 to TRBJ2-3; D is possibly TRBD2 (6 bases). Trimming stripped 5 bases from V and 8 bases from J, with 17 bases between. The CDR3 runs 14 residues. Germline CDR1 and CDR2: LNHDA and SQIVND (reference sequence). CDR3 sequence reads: CASSYGGSTRTQYF. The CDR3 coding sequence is TGTGCCAGTAGTTACGGGGGTTCGACACGTACGCAGTATTTT.

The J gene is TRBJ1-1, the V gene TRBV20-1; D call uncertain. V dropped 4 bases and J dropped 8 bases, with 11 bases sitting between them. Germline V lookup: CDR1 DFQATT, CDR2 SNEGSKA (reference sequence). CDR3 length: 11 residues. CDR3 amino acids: CSATIPGEAFF. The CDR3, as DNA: TGCAGTGCTACCATTCCTGGAGAAGCTTTCTTT.

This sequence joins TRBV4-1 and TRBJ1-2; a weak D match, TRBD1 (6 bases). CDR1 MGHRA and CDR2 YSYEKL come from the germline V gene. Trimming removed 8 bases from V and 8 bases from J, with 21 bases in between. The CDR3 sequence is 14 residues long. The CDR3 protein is CASVFLGGLEGYTF. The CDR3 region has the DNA TGCGCCAGCGTCTTTTTGGGGGGGCTAGAGGGCTACACCTTC.

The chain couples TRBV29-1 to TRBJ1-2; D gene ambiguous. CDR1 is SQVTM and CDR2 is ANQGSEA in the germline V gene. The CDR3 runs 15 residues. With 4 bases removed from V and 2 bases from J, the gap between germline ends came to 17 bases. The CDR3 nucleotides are TGCAGCGTTGTTACCAGCGGCCAGGAAAACTATGGCTACACCTTC. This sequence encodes CSVVTSGQENYGYTF.

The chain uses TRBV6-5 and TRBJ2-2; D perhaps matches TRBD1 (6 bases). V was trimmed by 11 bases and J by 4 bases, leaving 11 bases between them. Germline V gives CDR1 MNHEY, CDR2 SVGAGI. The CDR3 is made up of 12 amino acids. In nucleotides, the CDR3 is TGTGCCGGGGGCCCCGTCACCGGGGAGCTGTTTTTT. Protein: CAGGPVTGELFF.

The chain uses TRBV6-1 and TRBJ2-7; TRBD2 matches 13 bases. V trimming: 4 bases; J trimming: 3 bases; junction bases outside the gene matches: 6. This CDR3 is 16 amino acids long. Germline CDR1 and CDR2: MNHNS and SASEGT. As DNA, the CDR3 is TGTGCCAGCAGTGGACTAGCGGGGGGTAGCGTCTACGAGCAGTACTTC. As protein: CASSGLAGGSVYEQYF.

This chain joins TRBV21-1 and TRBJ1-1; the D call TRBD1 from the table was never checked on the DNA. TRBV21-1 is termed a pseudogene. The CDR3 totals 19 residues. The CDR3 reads CASSKEGGQGAVGGPEAFF. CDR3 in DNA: TGTGCCAGCAGCAAAGAGGGGGGACAGGGCGCTGTAGGGGGCCCTGAAGCTTTCTTT.

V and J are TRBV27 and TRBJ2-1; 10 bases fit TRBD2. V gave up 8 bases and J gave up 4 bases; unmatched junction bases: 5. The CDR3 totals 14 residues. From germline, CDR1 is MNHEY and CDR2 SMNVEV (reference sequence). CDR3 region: CASERLAGYNEQFF. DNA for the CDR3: TGTGCCAGCGAAAGACTAGCGGGTTACAATGAGCAGTTCTTC.

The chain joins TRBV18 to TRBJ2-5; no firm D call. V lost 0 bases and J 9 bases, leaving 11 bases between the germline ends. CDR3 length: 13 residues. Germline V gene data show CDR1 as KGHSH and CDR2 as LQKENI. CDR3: CASSPPNGQAQYF. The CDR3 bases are TGTGCCAGCTCACCACCTAACGGGCAGGCCCAGTACTTC.

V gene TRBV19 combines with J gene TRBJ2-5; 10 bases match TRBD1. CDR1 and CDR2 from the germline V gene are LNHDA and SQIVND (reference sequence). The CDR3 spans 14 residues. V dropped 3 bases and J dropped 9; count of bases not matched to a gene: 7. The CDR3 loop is CASSISDRGSSQYF. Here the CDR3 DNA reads TGTGCCAGTAGTATCTCGGACAGGGGGTCGTCCCAGTACTTC. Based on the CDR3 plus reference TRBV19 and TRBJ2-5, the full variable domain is DGGITQSPKYLFRKEGQNVTLSCEQNLNHDAMYWYRQDPGQGLRLIYYSQIVNDFQKGDIAEGYSVSREKKESFPLTVTSAQKNPTAFYLCASSISDRGSSQYFGPGTRLLVL.

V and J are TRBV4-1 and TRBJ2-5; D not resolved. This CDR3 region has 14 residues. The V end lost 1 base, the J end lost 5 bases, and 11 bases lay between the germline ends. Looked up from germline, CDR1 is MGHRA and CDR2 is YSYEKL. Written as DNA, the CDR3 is TGCGCCAGCAGCCAAGTAGCTTTGAGGGAGACCCAGTACTTC. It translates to CASSQVALRETQYF.

The CDR3 nucleotides read TGCGCCAGCAGCTTTCGGGGGGACTTCTCCTACGAGCAGTACTTC. Translated, it gives CASSFRGDFSYEQYF. This rearrangement joins TRBV5-1 to TRBJ2-7, with TRBD2 matching 7 bases. Germline CDR1 and CDR2: SGHRS and YFSETQ. The CDR3 runs 15 residues. J was trimmed by 0 bases and V by 2 bases; bases with no gene match: 5.

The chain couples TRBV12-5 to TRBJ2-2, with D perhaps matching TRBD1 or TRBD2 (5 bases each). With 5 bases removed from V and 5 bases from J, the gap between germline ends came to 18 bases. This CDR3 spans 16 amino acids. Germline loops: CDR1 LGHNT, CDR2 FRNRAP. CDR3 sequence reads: CASGRGVGTITGELFF. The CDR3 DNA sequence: TGTGCTAGTGGTCGTGGAGTGGGGACGATTACCGGGGAGCTGTTTTTT.

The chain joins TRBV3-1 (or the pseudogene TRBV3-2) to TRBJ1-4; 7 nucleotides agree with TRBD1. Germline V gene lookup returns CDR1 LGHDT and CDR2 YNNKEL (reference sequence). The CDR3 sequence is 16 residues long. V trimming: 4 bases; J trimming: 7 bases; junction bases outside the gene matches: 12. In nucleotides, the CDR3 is TGTGCCAGCAGCCTCGTGACAGGGTCTGGCGGTGAAAAACTGTTTTTT. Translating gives CASSLVTGSGGEKLFF.